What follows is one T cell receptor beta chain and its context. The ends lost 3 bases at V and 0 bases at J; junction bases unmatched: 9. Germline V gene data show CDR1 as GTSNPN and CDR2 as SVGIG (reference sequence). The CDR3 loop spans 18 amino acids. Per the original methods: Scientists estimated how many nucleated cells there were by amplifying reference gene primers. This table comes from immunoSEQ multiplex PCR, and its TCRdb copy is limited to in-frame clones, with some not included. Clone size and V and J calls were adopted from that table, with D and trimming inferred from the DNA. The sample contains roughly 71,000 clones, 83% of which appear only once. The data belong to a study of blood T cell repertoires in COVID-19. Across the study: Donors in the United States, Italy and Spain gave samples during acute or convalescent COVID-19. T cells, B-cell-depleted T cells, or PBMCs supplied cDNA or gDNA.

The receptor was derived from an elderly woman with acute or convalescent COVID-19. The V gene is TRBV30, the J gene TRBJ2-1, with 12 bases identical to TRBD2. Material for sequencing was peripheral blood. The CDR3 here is CAWRFSLGLAGSYNEQFF. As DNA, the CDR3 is TGTGCCTGGAGGTTTTCCCTGGGACTAGCGGGCTCCTACAATGAGCAGTTCTTC.